These T cell receptor beta chains were read from a single sample in a study of response to subunit inactivated influenza vaccine. TCRdb reanalysed the RT-PCR reads using MiXCR and keeps one entry per CDR3 protein. Among approximately 530,000 distinct CDR3 sequences listed, over 10% were seen once. This specimen consisted of PBMCs from blood, obtained roughly 45 days after vaccination. The receptor set was obtained from a man aged 50 to 60 who received an inactivated influenza vaccine. CDR3s include the opening cysteine and the closing phenylalanine or tryptophan. The D gene is left open where the match is weak. Clone size is not always given. Where it is, it says once, few, many or a class for expanded clones.

clone_size	v_call	j_call	d_call	cdr3_nt	cdr3_aa
few	TRBV7-2	TRBJ2-1	NA	TGTGCCAGCAGCTTTGGCCGCTCCTACAATGAGCAGTTCTTC	CASSFGRSYNEQFF
few	TRBV6-1	TRBJ2-1	TRBD1	TGTGCCAGCAGGAGCTACGGGACAGGGGACAGCTCCTACAATGAGCAGTTCTTC	CASRSYGTGDSSYNEQFF
few	TRBV5-6	TRBJ1-1	NA	TGTGCCAGCAGCTTGGTACGGGCCACTGAAGCTTTCTTT	CASSLVRATEAFF
many	TRBV20-1	TRBJ2-7	NA	TGCAGTGCTAGCGCACGTAGCGCCTACGAGCAGTACTTC	CSASARSAYEQYF
NA	TRBV6-1	TRBJ2-3	NA	TGTGCCAGCGGGTTGGTTTTACGAACAGATACGCAGTATTTT	CASGLVLRTDTQYF
NA	TRBV27	TRBJ1-5	NA	TGTGCCAGCAGTCCCCGGACATCGGGTAGCAATCAGCCCCAGCATTTT	CASSPRTSGSNQPQHF
NA	TRBV7-9	TRBJ2-3	TRBD1	TGTGCCAGCAGCTCAGGGACAGGCGCGCGGTCAGATACGCAGTATTTT	CASSSGTGARSDTQYF
NA	TRBV7-6	TRBJ2-3	TRBD2	TGTGCCAGCAGCTTAGTCCCTAGCGGGAGGGCTAGGGCAGATACGCAGTATTTT	CASSLVPSGRARADTQYF
NA	TRBV27	TRBJ2-7	TRBD2	TGTGCCAGCAGTCCACGACTAGCGGCCTACGAGCAGTACTTC	CASSPRLAAYEQYF
few	TRBV7-2	TRBJ1-5	NA	TGTGCCAGCAGCTTATGGGGAGCCCTGAATCAGCCCCAGCATTTT	CASSLWGALNQPQHF
few	TRBV29-1	TRBJ2-7	TRBD2	TGCAGCGTTGTTAGCGGGAACGAGCAGTACTTC	CSVVSGNEQYF
few	TRBV6-2/TRBV6-3	TRBJ2-7	NA	TGTGCCAGCACCTATCGAGCTAGACCCTACGAGCAGTACTTC	CASTYRARPYEQYF
few	TRBV10-2	TRBJ2-7	NA	TGCGCCAGCAGTGACCTTCGGGTACAGCAGTACTTC	CASSDLRVQQYF
few	TRBV27	TRBJ1-5	NA	TGTGCCAGCAGTTTACAGGGGAAAGGGGATCAGCCCCAGCATTTT	CASSLQGKGDQPQHF
few	TRBV4-1	TRBJ1-4	TRBD1	TGCGCCAGCAGCCAAGAGAAAGGGACAGGGGTTAATGAAAAACTGTTTTTT	CASSQEKGTGVNEKLFF
NA	TRBV18	TRBJ2-3	NA	TGTGCCAGCTCACCACTACACAGTGAAGATACGCAGTATTTT	CASSPLHSEDTQYF
few	TRBV4-2	TRBJ2-5	NA	TGTGCCAGCAGCCCTTGCTACAGACAAGAGACCCAGTACTTC	CASSPCYRQETQYF
NA	TRBV12-3/TRBV12-4	TRBJ2-3	TRBD2	TGTGCCAGCAGTTTAAAGGCGGGAGCAGATACGCAGTATTTT	CASSLKAGADTQYF
NA	TRBV27	TRBJ2-1	NA	TGTGCCAGCAGTTTATACCCCCCCTCTCCGGGACCGGATACTAAGGGACTTTTCAATGAGCAGTTCTTC	CASSLYPPSPGPDTKGLFNEQFF
NA	TRBV29-1	TRBJ2-3	NA	TGCAGCGTGGGGGCCTCGGCGGATACGCAGTATTTT	CSVGASADTQYF
NA	TRBV14	TRBJ2-6	NA	TGTGCCAGCAGCCAATGGGTCTCTGGGGCCAACGTCCTGACTTTC	CASSQWVSGANVLTF
NA	TRBV5-5	TRBJ2-7	NA	TGTGCCAGCAGCTTGGGAGCGGGTAGAACCTACGAGCAGTACTTC	CASSLGAGRTYEQYF
NA	TRBV3-1	TRBJ2-1	NA	TGTGCCAGCAGCCCCTTTAGGGCCGATGAGCAGTTCTTC	CASSPFRADEQFF
many	TRBV4-2	TRBJ1-1	NA	TGTGCCAGCAGCCCCATGAGGGAAACTGAAGCTTTCTTT	CASSPMRETEAFF
many	TRBV29-1	TRBJ2-3	TRBD2	TGCAGCGTTGCGGGACTAGCGGGAGGAACAGATACGCAGTATTTT	CSVAGLAGGTDTQYF
NA	TRBV3-1	TRBJ2-1	TRBD2	TGTGCCAGCAGCCAAGGGACCGGACTAGCCCCCAGTCAGCAGTTCTTC	CASSQGTGLAPSQQFF
NA	TRBV7-8	TRBJ2-7	NA	TGTGCCAGCAGCTTAGTGGCCTTCGAGCAGTACTTC	CASSLVAFEQYF
NA	TRBV29-1	TRBJ2-7	TRBD1	TGCAGCGTTGGTGTAAGCAGGGGGTCGGGGGAGCAGTACTTC	CSVGVSRGSGEQYF
few	TRBV7-8	TRBJ2-1	NA	TGTGCCAGCAGCTCCCGTCCCTTTGCCCCCTACAATGAGCAGTTCTTC	CASSSRPFAPYNEQFF
few	TRBV12-3/TRBV12-4	TRBJ2-2	TRBD2	TGTGCCAGCAGTTTAGCGCGCGGGGGGGACACCGGGGAGCTGTTTTTT	CASSLARGGDTGELFF
few	TRBV11-2	TRBJ2-1	NA	TGTGCCAGCAGCTCCTCAGGGGTACCCGGGGATGAGCAGTTCTTC	CASSSSGVPGDEQFF
few	TRBV28	TRBJ2-3	TRBD2	TGTGCCAGCAGTCGTAGCGGGACTACAGATACGCAGTATTTT	CASSRSGTTDTQYF
many	TRBV20-1	TRBJ1-1	NA	TGCAGTGCTACCGGGGCTTCGGGGACTGAAGCTTTCTTT	CSATGASGTEAFF
few	TRBV5-5	TRBJ2-5	TRBD2	TGTGCCAGCAGCTTGTTCCTAGCGGGAGGCGGAGAGACCCAGTACTTC	CASSLFLAGGGETQYF
few	TRBV5-6	TRBJ2-1	TRBD2	TGTGCCAGCAGCTTGGCGCGGGGTGCGGGGGGCGTTTTCTTC	CASSLARGAGGVFF
NA	TRBV7-9	TRBJ2-1	NA	TGTGCCAGCAGCTTAGCGGGGCCTCCCCAAGAGCAGTTCTTC	CASSLAGPPQEQFF
few	TRBV5-1	TRBJ2-3	NA	TGCGCCAGCAGCCCAGGCGCCGTCGCAGATACGCAGTATTTT	CASSPGAVADTQYF
few	TRBV3-1	TRBJ1-2	NA	TGTGCCAGCAGCCAAGACGGGGGGGGCTATGGCTACACCTTC	CASSQDGGGYGYTF
NA	TRBV4-1	TRBJ2-7	NA	TGCGCCAGCAGCCAAGATGGGCTAAGGACCTACGAGCAGTACTTC	CASSQDGLRTYEQYF
NA	TRBV12-3/TRBV12-4	TRBJ1-4	NA	TGTGCCAGCAGTTTTCAATTTGCAACTAATGAAAAACTGTTTTTT	CASSFQFATNEKLFF
few	TRBV28	TRBJ2-7	NA	TGTGCCAGCGGATACCAACCCTACGAGCAGTACTTC	CASGYQPYEQYF
few	TRBV3-1	TRBJ1-4	NA	TGTGCCAGCAGCCAAACACAGGGTGAAAAACTGTTTTTT	CASSQTQGEKLFF
few	TRBV28	TRBJ2-5	NA	TGTGCCAGCAGTTTATGGGGCTCAGGGCTCCAAGAGACCCAGTACTTC	CASSLWGSGLQETQYF
NA	TRBV20-1	TRBJ1-2	NA	TGCAGTGCTAGACCTCCCGGGACGGCTCATAAGTCGGGCTATGGCTACACCTTC	CSARPPGTAHKSGYGYTF
NA	TRBV7-2	TRBJ1-5	NA	TGTGCCAGCAGCTTAGGTATTAACAATCAGCCCCAGCATTTT	CASSLGINNQPQHF
many	TRBV10-3	TRBJ2-1	TRBD1	TGTGCCATCAGCGATCCAGGGGGCGGGTCCTTTAATGAGCAGTTCTTC	CAISDPGGGSFNEQFF
many	TRBV11-2	TRBJ2-1	NA	TGTGCCAGCAGCTTAAAGGTGGGGGGCCGTTTAACATCTTACAATGAGCAGTTCTTC	CASSLKVGGRLTSYNEQFF
many	TRBV5-1	TRBJ2-7	NA	TGCGCCAGCAGCCGGGGGCACGGACTCAGCTCCTACGAGCAGTACTTC	CASSRGHGLSSYEQYF
few	TRBV20-1	TRBJ2-3	TRBD2	TGCAGTGCTACCGCCGTCGGGAGGGCCCTACTTAGCACAGATACGCAGTATTTT	CSATAVGRALLSTDTQYF
NA	TRBV5-1	TRBJ2-7	NA	TGCGCCAGCAGCCGGACGGGAAACTCCTACGAGCAGTACTTC	CASSRTGNSYEQYF
many	TRBV12-3/TRBV12-4	TRBJ2-2	NA	TGTGCCAGCAGTTTAGGGAGGGGGTCGAGCACCGGGGAGCTGTTTTTT	CASSLGRGSSTGELFF
NA	TRBV7-9	TRBJ2-5	TRBD1	TGTGCCAGCAGCCTCGGACAGGGGGCTAAAGAGACCCAGTACTTC	CASSLGQGAKETQYF